The 25 T cell receptor beta chains below come from one sample, sequenced in a study of radiotherapy plus CTLA-4 blockade in lung cancer. The table came from immunoSEQ multiplex PCR; TCRdb's copy has only in-frame clones and leaves some out. The sample shows about 49,000 clones, roughly 81% of them seen only once. The sequences come from peripheral blood, collected from a patient treated with radiotherapy plus ipilimumab. The receptors were sampled from a human donor with non-small cell lung cancer whose response to radiotherapy plus ipilimumab could not be evaluated.

This clone was seen just once. V gene TRBV28 combines with J gene TRBJ2-7, with TRBD1 matching 8 bases. Germline assignment: CDR1 MDHEN and CDR2 SYDVKM. The length of the CDR3 is 14 residues. Germline trimming cut 3 bases from V and 6 bases from J; bases unmatched to any gene: 7. The chain's CDR3 is CASSLPSGGLEQYF. CDR3 bases: TGTGCCAGCAGTTTGCCGTCAGGGGGCCTCGAGCAGTACTTC.

The chain uses TRBV10-3 and TRBJ1-1; no clear D gene. In germline, CDR1 is ENHRY, CDR2 SYGVKD. This CDR3 has 13 residues. Trimming took 6 bases from V and 7 from J, leaving 15 bases between them. DNA for the CDR3: TGTGCCATCAGAGCCGGTCGGGAGGATGAAGCTTTCTTT. Translating it yields CAIRAGREDEAFF.

The chain couples TRBV5-4 to TRBJ2-2; a weak D match, TRBD1 (6 bases). Trimming left V 4 bases short and J 5 bases short, with 21 bases between. The CDR3 has 17 amino acids. Looked up from germline, CDR1 is SGHNT and CDR2 is YYREEE (reference sequence). The CDR3 coding sequence is TGTGCCAGCAGCCTACAGGGAGCGGTGAGGGGGACCGGGGAGCTGTTTTTT. It yields the protein CASSLQGAVRGTGELFF.

This clone was detected only a few times. This sequence joins TRBV28 and TRBJ2-7; 8 nucleotides match TRBD2. The CDR3 contains 14 residues. CDR1 MDHEN and CDR2 SYDVKM come from the germline V gene. V shed 3 bases, J shed 3 bases, and the junction held 4 bases outside the gene matches. The CDR3 DNA reads TGTGCCAGCAGTTTGTCGGCGGGAGGCTACGAGCAGTACTTC. Translated: CASSLSAGGYEQYF.

V is TRBV11-3 and J is TRBJ2-3; TRBD1 agrees at 7 bases. V lost 5 bases to trimming and J lost 2 bases; unmatched junction nucleotides: 7. Germline-derived CDR1 and CDR2 are SGHNT and YENEEA. This CDR3 region has 15 residues. CDR3 protein: CASSERTGLTDTQYF. Here the CDR3 DNA reads TGTGCCAGCAGCGAGCGGACAGGACTCACAGATACGCAGTATTTT.

In this sample, this clone turned up once. This chain connects TRBV15 to TRBJ1-3; D might be TRBD1 (6 bases). This CDR3 is built from 18 residues. The germline CDR1 and CDR2 sequences are LNHNV and YYDKDF (reference sequence). V lost 0 bases, J lost 4 bases, and 19 bases lay in between. CDR3 sequence (DNA): TGTGCCACCAGCAGAGATATTTCTCAGGGGATGGCGGGAAACACCATATATTTT. Its translation is CATSRDISQGMAGNTIYF. Full variable domain (outside the CDR3, taken from reference TRBV15 and TRBJ1-3): DAMVIQNPRYQVTQFGKPVTLSCSQTLNHNVMYWYQQKSSQAPKLLFHYYDKDFNNEADTPDNFQSRRPNTSFCFLDIRSPGLGDTAMYLCATSRDISQGMAGNTIYFGEGSWLTVV.

The V and J genes are TRBV7-2 and TRBJ2-7, with unresolved D. Per the germline V gene, CDR1 is SGHTA and CDR2 is FQGNSA. The V and J ends lost 5 bases and 2 bases respectively, with 13 bases between them. The CDR3 length is 14 residues. The CDR3 is CASSQPPRTYEQYF. CDR3 DNA: TGTGCCAGCAGCCAACCACCGAGAACCTACGAGCAGTACTTC.

This clone has more than one count but fewer than ten. V is TRBV4-3 and J is TRBJ1-1; no clear D. The CDR3 is made up of 15 amino acids. With 1 base removed from V and 0 bases from J, the gap between germline ends came to 9 bases. Germline-derived CDR1 and CDR2 are LGHNA and YSLEER. CDR3 in DNA: TGCGCCAGCAGCCAAGCCAGAACCCTGAACACTGAAGCTTTCTTT. Protein product: CASSQARTLNTEAFF.

The rearrangement joins TRBV21-1 to TRBJ2-7; TRBD1 reflects the table's D call only, with no check against the DNA. TRBV21-1 is reported as a pseudogene. The CDR3 is 19 amino acids. The CDR3 loop is CASSKDIMRGRDRVYEQYF. The CDR3 coding sequence is TGTGCCAGCAGCAAAGACATAATGAGGGGCCGGGACAGGGTCTACGAGCAGTACTTC.

The V gene is TRBV11-2, the J gene TRBJ2-5, with D perhaps matching TRBD2 (5 bases). V lost 0 bases to trimming and J lost 5 bases, with 13 bases between them. The CDR3 has 15 residues. Germline values: CDR1 SGHAT, CDR2 FQNNGV. The CDR3 protein is CASSLESSWRETQYF. DNA for the CDR3: TGTGCCAGCAGCTTAGAATCCAGTTGGAGGGAGACCCAGTACTTC.

The chain has TRBV28 and TRBJ2-3; 8 positions match TRBD2. There are 17 residues in the CDR3. V shed 1 base, J shed 3 bases, and the junction held 9 bases outside the gene matches. The V gene's germline CDR1 is MDHEN and CDR2 SYDVKM. Written as DNA, the CDR3 is TGTGCCAGCAGTTTATACCAAGCGGGAGATGGTACAGATACGCAGTATTTT. Its translation is CASSLYQAGDGTDTQYF.

The chain carries TRBV7-8 and TRBJ2-5; tentative D call: TRBD1 (5 bases). The germline V gene encodes CDR1 SGHVS and CDR2 FQNEAQ. The CDR3 is 16 residues long. The V end was cut by 5 bases, the J end by 1 base, with 17 bases between. The CDR3, as DNA: TGTGCCAGCAGCGTTCGACAGCCCCGTATCCAAGAGACCCAGTACTTC. Translation gives CASSVRQPRIQETQYF. Looking up the rest from reference TRBV7-8 and TRBJ2-5 gives the full variable domain: GAGVSQSPRYKVAKRGQDVALRCDPISGHVSLFWYQQALGQGPEFLTYFQNEAQLDKSGLPSDRFFAERPEGSVSTLKIQRTQQEDSAVYLCASSVRQPRIQETQYFGPGTRLLVL.

The chain carries TRBV4-3 and TRBJ2-2, with D perhaps TRBD1 (6 bases). The CDR3 covers 15 residues. Germline V CDR1 and CDR2: LGHNA, YSLEER. The V gene lost 4 bases and the J gene lost 5 bases, with 14 bases spanning the gap. Written as DNA, the CDR3 is TGCGCCAGCAGCCTCGGCACAGGGATGACCGGGGAGCTGTTTTTT. Protein sequence: CASSLGTGMTGELFF.

DNA for the CDR3: TGCGCCAGCAGCCTACAGGGGTGGGGGAATGAGCAGTTCTTC. This encodes CASSLQGWGNEQFF. The rearrangement joins TRBV5-1 to TRBJ2-1, with TRBD1 matching 7 bases. Germline loops: CDR1 SGHRS, CDR2 YFSETQ. The CDR3 length is 14 residues. J lost 7 bases, V lost 4 bases, and 8 bases had no gene match.

CDR3 sequence: CASTILEKEQYF. CDR3 nucleotide sequence: TGTGCCAGCACCATTTTAGAGAAGGAGCAGTACTTC. This chain uses TRBV2 with TRBJ2-7; D is unclear. From germline, CDR1 is SNHLY and CDR2 FYNNEI. With 7 bases removed from V and 7 bases from J, the gap between germline ends came to 14 bases. This CDR3 is built from 12 residues.

V usage is TRBV7-8 and J usage is TRBJ2-2; 12 bases match TRBD2. There are 17 residues in the CDR3. The germline V gene encodes CDR1 SGHVS and CDR2 FQNEAQ. V dropped 1 base and J dropped 8; count of bases not matched to a gene: 8. The CDR3 here is CASSLGLAGALGGELFF. The CDR3 nucleotides read TGTGCCAGCAGCTTAGGACTAGCGGGAGCCCTCGGGGGGGAGCTGTTTTTT.

V and J are TRBV28 and TRBJ1-5; D unresolved. This CDR3 is 17 amino acids long. Germline CDR1 is MDHEN and CDR2 is SYDVKM. V lost 5 bases and J 1 base, leaving 18 bases between the germline ends. The CDR3, as DNA: TGTGCCAGCAGTGCTACTAACCGGGTTCGGAGCAATCAGCCCCAGCATTTT. It specifies CASSATNRVRSNQPQHF.

The chain has TRBV28 and TRBJ1-2; 12 positions match TRBD1. The germline V gene has CDR1 MDHEN and CDR2 SYDVKM. The CDR3 consists of 14 residues. The V and J ends lost 7 bases and 5 bases, in that order; junction bases with no gene match: 5. Here the CDR3 DNA reads TGTGCCAGCAAACCGGGACAGGGGGCGTATGGCTACACCTTC. This translates into CASKPGQGAYGYTF.

The chain uses TRBV25-1 and TRBJ2-1, with 7 bases aligning to TRBD2. Germline V gene data show CDR1 as MGHDK and CDR2 as SYGVNS. J lost 9 bases, V lost 1 base, and 3 bases had no gene match. CDR3 length equals 13 residues. The CDR3 coding sequence is TGTGCCAGCAGTGAATTGCTAGCGGTTGAGCAGTTCTTC. Amino acid sequence: CASSELLAVEQFF.

The chain uses TRBV6-5 and TRBJ1-1, with D uncertain. CDR3 size: 13 residues. The germline gives CDR1 MNHEY, CDR2 SVGAGI. Trimming stripped 5 bases from V and 6 bases from J, with 13 bases between. CDR3 DNA: TGTGCCAGCAGTGAAGCGAGCGGGCCTGAAGCTTTCTTT. Encoded protein: CASSEASGPEAFF.

For this clone: Distinct nucleotide sequences in the sample also encode this CDR3. The rearrangement joins TRBV6-6 to TRBJ2-3; tentatively, D is TRBD2 (6 bases). Germline assignment: CDR1 MNHNY and CDR2 SVGAGI (reference sequence). This CDR3 is built from 14 residues. V lost 2 bases and J 3 bases, leaving 9 bases between the germline ends. In DNA, the CDR3 is TGTGCCAGCAGTTACCCTGGGGGGACAGATACGCAGTATTTT. Its translation: CASSYPGGTDTQYF.

This chain joins TRBV7-6 and TRBJ2-2; 8 nucleotides agree with TRBD1. The CDR3 loop spans 15 amino acids. CDR1 SGHVS and CDR2 FNYEAQ come from the germline V gene. The junction had 8 bases not matched to a gene; V was cut back by 5 bases and J by 6 bases. CDR3 DNA: TGTGCCAGCAGCCTCCGGTCAGGGGGCTCCGGGGAGCTGTTTTTT. Protein product: CASSLRSGGSGELFF.

The chain links TRBV9 to TRBJ1-6, with a tentative D call TRBD1 (6 bases). Germline loops: CDR1 SGDLS, CDR2 YYNGEE. Trimming removed 4 bases from V and 3 bases from J, with 14 bases in between. This CDR3 contains 16 residues. The CDR3 region is CASSPRDRSYNSPLHF. CDR3 DNA: TGTGCCAGCAGCCCTCGAGACAGGAGCTATAATTCACCCCTCCACTTT.

V and J are TRBV5-1 and TRBJ2-3, with 7 bases aligning to TRBD2. With V trimmed by 0 bases and J by 4 bases, 8 bases remained unmatched. CDR3 size: 16 residues. Germline V gives CDR1 SGHRS, CDR2 YFSETQ. The CDR3 DNA reads as TGCGCCAGCAGCTTGGCCCGGCGGGAGATGGCAGATACGCAGTATTTT. This codes for CASSLARREMADTQYF.

The chain combines TRBV6-5 with TRBJ1-4, with 8 positions matching TRBD1. The CDR3 extends over 15 amino acids. Germline CDR1 and CDR2: MNHEY and SVGAGI. The J segment lost 8 bases and the V segment lost 5 bases, leaving 10 bases of the junction unmatched. CDR3 protein: CASSPTTGEDEKLFF. In DNA form, the CDR3 reads TGTGCCAGCAGTCCCACGACAGGGGAGGACGAAAAACTGTTTTTT.